This section outlines one T cell receptor (beta chain) sequence together with its context. Its antigen is not known. Data came from immunoSEQ multiplex PCR; TCRdb stores just in-frame clones and leaves some out. The table includes 72,000 or so clones, approximately 90% detected once. These data come from a study of T cell responses to AZD1222 COVID-19 vaccine. Study-level results: Spike was spanned by vaccine-associated CD4 TCRs, with dominance at 160-218 and 743-854. Most donors were white British, females outnumbered males, and clonal diversity was possibly underestimated. The study sampled repertoires only after the peak T cell response.

This CDR3 comprises 16 residues. Germline-derived CDR1 and CDR2 are LNHDA and SQIVND (reference sequence). The V gene lost 6 bases and the J gene lost 3 bases, with 17 bases spanning the gap. Investigators merged groups given second doses at roughly 4 or roughly 12 weeks. The sequencing used peripheral blood, collected 28 days after the second AZD1222 dose. The chain is built from TRBV19 and TRBJ1-4; D gene uncertain. This clonotype was obtained from an adult who received the AZD1222 COVID-19 vaccine. CDR3 in DNA: TGTGCCAGTAGACCCAATACCCCGGAGTCTAATGAAAAACTGTTTTTT. Its translation: CASRPNTPESNEKLFF.